This T cell receptor beta chain derives from a study of T cells in Graves' hyperthyroidism and ophthalmopathy. The germline gives CDR1 DFQATT, CDR2 SNEGSKA (reference sequence). V shed 6 bases and J 5 bases; nucleotides not matched to a gene: 9. This CDR3 spans 13 amino acids. Researchers amplified the TCR beta CDR3 regions from RNA transcripts. An initial round of RT-PCR targeting the TCR CDR3 relied on the HTBI primer set. One entry per CDR3 protein results from TCRdb running MiXCR on the multiplex PCR reads. The sample lists 660,000 or so distinct CDR3 sequences; just under 45% were seen once. This clonotype was counted between two and nine times. Antigen unknown. Study-level points and caveats: Ophthalmopathy got predicted by the model a median about six months before its onset.

The rearrangement joins TRBV20-1 to TRBJ2-5; 7 positions agree with TRBD1. The sequence came from an adult man with Graves' disease, either hyperthyroidism or ophthalmopathy (not recorded which). Input material: peripheral blood or thyroid tissue (not recorded which). CDR3 in amino acids: CSAPAGGGETQYF. The CDR3 DNA reads TGCAGTGCCCCGGCAGGGGGTGGGGAGACCCAGTACTTC.